The source of this T cell receptor (beta chain) is a study of blood T cell repertoires in COVID-19. Trimming stripped 0 bases from V and 5 bases from J, with 13 bases between. CDR3 length: 16 residues. In germline, CDR1 is SNHLY, CDR2 FYNNEI. In its sample, this clone is medium-sized (0.01 to 0.1%). Assay: immunoSEQ multiplex PCR; the TCRdb copy retains only in-frame clones and omits some. The sample has around 70,000 clones, around 86% seen once. This receptor was taken from a woman aged 18-29 years with acute or convalescent COVID-19. Material: peripheral blood. The chain joins TRBV2 to TRBJ1-4; D is ambiguous. As DNA, the CDR3 is TGTGCCAGCAGTGAAGCGCCGGGATTGGGCAATGAAAAACTGTTTTTT. Residues: CASSEAPGLGNEKLFF. The full variable domain, completed using reference TRBV2 and TRBJ1-4, is EPEVTQTPSHQVTQMGQEVILRCVPISNHLYFYWYRQILGQKVEFLVSFYNNEISEKSEIFDDQFSVERPDGSNFTLKIRSTKLEDSAMYFCASSEAPGLGNEKLFFGSGTQLSVL.